This T cell receptor beta chain was sequenced in a study of cytomegalovirus exposure and HLA in healthy donors. The CDR3 sequence is 15 residues long. Germline V CDR1 and CDR2: SGDLS, YYNGEE. Trimming took off 0 bases at V and 6 bases at J, with 16 bases between the two ends. PCR employed 60 Vbeta and 13 Jbeta primers. Assay: immunoSEQ multiplex PCR; the TCRdb copy retains only in-frame clones and omits some. The repertoire table contains approximately 100,000 clones. This TCR derives from a man aged 50 to 60 in good health and CMV-seronegative. Material: PBMCs. The V call is TRBV9, the J call TRBJ2-7, with TRBD2 as a possible D gene (6 bases). The CDR3 spells CASSVDLAPMGEQYF. The CDR3 nucleotides read TGTGCCAGCAGCGTAGACCTAGCGCCCATGGGCGAGCAGTACTTC.